This T cell receptor beta chain was captured in a study of post-analysis software for immune sequencing data. Study details: The courses of disease that were included comprised relapsing-remitting, secondary progressive and progressive-relapsing multiple sclerosis.

The library was made from cDNA and included unique molecular identifiers. In TCRdb, the PCR reads were re-called with MiXCR into one record per CDR3 protein. Of 400,000 to 500,000 distinct CDR3 sequences in the sample, 39% were seen once. Overall study results and limits: Batch-mates among the samples co-clustered strongly by F measure. TRBV5-6, TRBV5-1 and TRBV20-1 belonged to a set of roughly 5 TRBV segments that were more frequent in patients than controls. Comparison with controls showed significantly lower normalized Chao1 diversity in multiple sclerosis patients.

Regarding this clonotype: Antigen: not known.

The CDR3 runs 17 residues. Germline CDR1 reads LGHNA; CDR2 reads YSLEER. The J segment lost 2 bases and the V segment lost 3 bases, leaving 12 bases of the junction unmatched. The sequence was obtained from a girl aged 2 to 9 with multiple sclerosis. Sequencing used blood. The V call is TRBV4-3, the J call TRBJ1-2; TRBD1 agrees at 7 bases. The CDR3 nucleotides read TGCGCCAGCAGCCAGGGGACAGAGGATCGGATGAACTATGGCTACACCTTC. It is translated as CASSQGTEDRMNYGYTF.